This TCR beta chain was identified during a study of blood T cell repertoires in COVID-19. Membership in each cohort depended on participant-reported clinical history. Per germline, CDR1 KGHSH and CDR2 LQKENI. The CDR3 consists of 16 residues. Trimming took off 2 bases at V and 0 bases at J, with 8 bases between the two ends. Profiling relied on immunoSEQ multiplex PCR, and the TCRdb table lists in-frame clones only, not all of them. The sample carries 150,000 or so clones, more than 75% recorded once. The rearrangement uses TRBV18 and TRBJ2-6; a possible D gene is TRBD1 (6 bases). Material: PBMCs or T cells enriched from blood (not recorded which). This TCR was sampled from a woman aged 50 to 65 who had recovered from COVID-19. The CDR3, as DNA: TGTGCCAGCTCACCAAGGGGGAGCTCTGGGGCCAACGTCCTGACTTTC. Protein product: CASSPRGSSGANVLTF.